A single sample gave rise to the 8 T cell receptor beta chains below, sequenced in a study of blood T cell repertoires in COVID-19. Assay: immunoSEQ multiplex PCR; the TCRdb copy retains only in-frame clones and omits some. The sample has just over 35,000 clones; 70% to 90% are singletons. The sequenced sample was peripheral blood. The origin of the receptors is a human donor in a cohort sampled during active COVID-19.

The chain uses TRBV18 and TRBJ1-1, with TRBD1 matching over 8 bases. Germline V gene lookup returns CDR1 KGHSH and CDR2 LQKENI. With V trimmed by 6 bases and J by 2 bases, 11 bases remained unmatched. The CDR3 spans 16 residues. The CDR3 protein is CASSRNPAGGNTEAFF. CDR3 DNA sequence: TGTGCCAGCTCCCGCAACCCTGCAGGGGGCAACACTGAAGCTTTCTTT.

The chain combines TRBV5-1 with TRBJ1-1, with 12 bases aligning to TRBD1. V shed 4 bases, J shed 2 bases, and the junction held 6 bases outside the gene matches. The CDR3 spans 16 residues. The germline V gene has CDR1 SGHRS and CDR2 YFSETQ. Here the CDR3 DNA reads TGCGCCAGCAGCGAGGGACAGGGGGCTAGAAACACTGAAGCTTTCTTT. Translation gives CASSEGQGARNTEAFF.

In its sample, this clone was seen a few times. The CDR3: CASEPQGYYEQFF. CDR3 nucleotides: TGTGCCAGCGAGCCCCAGGGGTATTATGAGCAGTTCTTC. The chain combines TRBV2 with TRBJ2-1; TRBD1 might be the D (6 bases). With 8 bases removed from V and 8 bases from J, the gap between germline ends came to 16 bases. The CDR3 totals 13 residues. Germline-derived CDR1 and CDR2 are SNHLY and FYNNEI. Variable domain in full (rest from reference TRBV2 and TRBJ2-1): EPEVTQTPSHQVTQMGQEVILRCVPISNHLYFYWYRQILGQKVEFLVSFYNNEISEKSEIFDDQFSVERPDGSNFTLKIRSTKLEDSAMYFCASEPQGYYEQFFGPGTRLTVL.

The chain employs TRBV23-1 and TRBJ1-5, with unresolved D. TRBV23-1 carries the ORF label, with uncertain function. CDR3 length: 15 residues. Trimming took 0 bases from V and 5 from J, leaving 11 bases between them. The DNA of the CDR3 is TGCGCCAGCAGTCAATCTTCCAGGCAAGATCAGCCCCAGCATTTT. Translating it yields CASSQSSRQDQPQHF.

The sample holds one count of this clone. This rearrangement joins TRBV19 to TRBJ2-2, with 7 bases fitting TRBD1. Trimming removed 5 bases from V and 3 bases from J; junction bases left unmatched: 3. This CDR3 comprises 14 residues. The germline V gene encodes CDR1 LNHDA and CDR2 SQIVND (reference sequence). Here the CDR3 DNA reads TGTGCCAGTAGTCACGGGACAGACACCGGGGAGCTGTTTTTT. This gives the protein CASSHGTDTGELFF.

This clone was counted a single time. The rearrangement uses TRBV7-2 and TRBJ2-7; possible D gene TRBD2, 5 bases. Trimming shortened V by 3 bases and J by 6 bases, and 9 bases separated the two germline ends. The CDR3 has 12 residues. Germline CDR1 SGHTA, CDR2 FQGNSA. The CDR3 spells CASSFLTSEQYF. The CDR3 DNA sequence: TGTGCCAGCAGCTTCCTAACTAGCGAGCAGTACTTC. Combining the CDR3 with reference TRBV7-2 and TRBJ2-7 gives the whole variable domain GAGVSQSPSNKVTEKGKDVELRCDPISGHTALYWYRQSLGQGLEFLIYFQGNSAPDKSGLPSDRFSAERTGGSVSTLTIQRTQQEDSAVYLCASSFLTSEQYFGPGTRLTVT.

This rearrangement joins TRBV2 to TRBJ2-6, with a possible D match to TRBD1 (6 bases). The CDR3 spans 16 residues. CDR1 is SNHLY, CDR2 FYNNEI, per germline. The V and J ends lost 3 bases and 6 bases respectively, with 15 bases between them. For the CDR3, the DNA is TGTGCCAGCAGTGACCCACGGCCAGGGGAGGCCAACGTCCTGACTTTC. It translates to CASSDPRPGEANVLTF. Complete variable domain (other parts from reference TRBV2 and TRBJ2-6): EPEVTQTPSHQVTQMGQEVILRCVPISNHLYFYWYRQILGQKVEFLVSFYNNEISEKSEIFDDQFSVERPDGSNFTLKIRSTKLEDSAMYFCASSDPRPGEANVLTFGAGSRLTVL.

The chain employs TRBV5-1 and TRBJ2-1; 8 bases are a match to TRBD2. CDR1 and CDR2 from the germline V gene are SGHRS and YFSETQ. The CDR3 has 14 residues. The junction had 2 bases not matched to a gene; V was cut back by 4 bases and J by 2 bases. The CDR3, as DNA: TGCGCCAGCAGCACCGGGGGGGCCTACAATGAGCAGTTCTTC. Translated, it gives CASSTGGAYNEQFF. Combining the CDR3 with reference TRBV5-1 and TRBJ2-1 gives the whole variable domain KAGVTQTPRYLIKTRGQQVTLSCSPISGHRSVSWYQQTPGQGLQFLFEYFSETQRNKGNFPGRFSGRQFSNSRSEMNVSTLELGDSALYLCASSTGGAYNEQFFGPGTRLTVL.